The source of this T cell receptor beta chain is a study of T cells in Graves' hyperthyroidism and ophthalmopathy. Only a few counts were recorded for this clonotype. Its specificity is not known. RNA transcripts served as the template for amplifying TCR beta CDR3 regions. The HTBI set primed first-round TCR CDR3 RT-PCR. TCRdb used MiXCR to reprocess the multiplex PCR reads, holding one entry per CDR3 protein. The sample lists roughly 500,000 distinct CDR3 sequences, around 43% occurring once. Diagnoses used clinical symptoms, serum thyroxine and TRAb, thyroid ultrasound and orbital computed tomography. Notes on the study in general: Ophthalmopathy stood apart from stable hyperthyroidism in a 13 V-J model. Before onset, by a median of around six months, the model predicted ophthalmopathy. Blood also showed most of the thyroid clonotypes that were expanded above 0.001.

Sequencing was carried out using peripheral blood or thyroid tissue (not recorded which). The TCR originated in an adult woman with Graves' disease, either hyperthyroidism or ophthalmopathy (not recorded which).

The CDR3 coding sequence is TGTGCCAGCAGCCACCCTCAGAACAGGGAGCGACAGCCCCAGCATTTT. Its protein product is CASSHPQNRERQPQHF. The chain recombines TRBV6-2 or TRBV6-3 with TRBJ1-5; weak D call: TRBD1 (6 bases). Trimming pared 6 bases from V and 7 bases from J, leaving 22 bases between. Germline V gene data show CDR1 as MNHEY and CDR2 as SVGEGT. The CDR3 has 16 amino acids.